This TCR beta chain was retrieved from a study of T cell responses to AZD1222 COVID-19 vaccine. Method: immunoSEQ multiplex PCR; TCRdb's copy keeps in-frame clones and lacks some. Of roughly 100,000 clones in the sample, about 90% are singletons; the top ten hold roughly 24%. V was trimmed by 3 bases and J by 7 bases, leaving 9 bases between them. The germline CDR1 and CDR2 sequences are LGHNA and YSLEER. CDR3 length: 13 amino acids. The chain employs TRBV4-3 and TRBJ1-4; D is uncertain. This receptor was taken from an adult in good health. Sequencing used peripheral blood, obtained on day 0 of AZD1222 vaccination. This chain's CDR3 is CASSQLFAEKLFF. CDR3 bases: TGCGCCAGCAGCCAGTTGTTCGCTGAAAAACTGTTTTTT.